Here is one TCR beta chain with its context. Its specificity is unknown. The sample originates from a study of T cell responses to AZD1222 COVID-19 vaccine. At the level of the study: Second-dose intervals of approximately 4 or approximately 12 weeks were pooled. Regarding the study as a whole: Females made up more of the donors, who were largely white British, and clonal diversity may have come out too low. Nearly half of spike-specific TCRs reportedly go after variant regions that carry no mutations. Repertoires in all cases were sampled only once the peak T cell response had passed.

Method: immunoSEQ multiplex PCR; TCRdb's copy keeps in-frame clones and lacks some. The sample carries fewer than 120,000 clones, roughly 92% recorded once. The sample was peripheral blood, taken on day 0 of AZD1222 vaccination. The TCR originated in an adult in good health.

CDR3 coding DNA: TGCGCCAGCAGCTTGACTCGGGATAGCGGGGACTACGAGCAGTACTTC. It translates to CASSLTRDSGDYEQYF. The J gene is TRBJ2-7, the V gene TRBV5-1; TRBD2 matches at 8 bases. The CDR3 runs to 16 residues. Germline CDR1 is SGHRS and CDR2 is YFSETQ. Trimming took 1 base from V and 3 from J; bases not matched to a gene: 9.